A single T cell receptor beta chain is shown here with its context. Its target is unknown. TCRdb's copy holds only in-frame clones and misses some; the assay was immunoSEQ multiplex PCR. This sample has about 61,000 clones, with less than 90% found just once. The sample belongs to a study of OX40 agonist ivuxolimab in advanced cancers. At the level of the study: A partial response was reached by three patients: one with hepatocellular carcinoma and two with cutaneous melanoma. Points from the study as a whole: At 0.1 to 3.0 mg/kg and by week 6, CD4+ and CD8+ T cells in the blood had expanded clonally. Expanded peripheral T cell antigen specificity was not determined. The average count of expanded clones was higher among CD8+ T cells than among CD4+.

This CDR3 is built from 16 residues. CDR1 MNHEY and CDR2 SVGAGI come from the germline V gene. Trimming cost V 2 bases and J 1 base; bases outside gene matches: 4. The receptor was isolated from an adult with an advanced solid tumor such as melanoma, head and neck, liver or kidney cancer. The sequences come from CD4+ or CD8+ T cells sorted from blood, collected in a trial of the OX40 agonist ivuxolimab. This chain uses TRBV6-5 with TRBJ2-7; 11 nucleotides align to TRBD2. CDR3 sequence reads: CASSYAGTSGSYEQYF. CDR3 nucleotides: TGTGCCAGCAGTTACGCCGGGACTAGCGGTTCCTACGAGCAGTACTTC.